The 28 T cell receptor beta chains in this list originate from one sample, sequenced in a study of blood T cell repertoires in COVID-19 (TCRdb year 2020). The library came from the immunoSEQ multiplex PCR assay. TCRdb obtained this table from immuneACCESS and retained in-frame rearrangements with V and J assigned. These tables miss some clones; where compared with another copy, unresolved V genes account for less than half of the shortfall, and the remainder is unexplained. This sample is represented by 150,000 to 200,000 clones; 80% to 90% of them were singletons. The ten largest clones take up approximately 2% of the sample. The sequenced sample consisted of peripheral blood. The receptor set was obtained from a man between 18 and 29 years old who had recovered from COVID-19.

This clone was seen a handful of times. The V and J genes are TRBV6-5 and TRBJ1-2; unclear D gene. Germline V gene data show CDR1 as MNHEY and CDR2 as SVGAGI. The ends were cut back, 3 bases at V and 8 bases at J, with 10 bases in the middle. The length of the CDR3 is 12 residues. For the CDR3, the DNA is TGTGCCAGCAGTTATGGGCTTGGGGGCTACACCTTC. Protein: CASSYGLGGYTF.

This chain joins TRBV13 and TRBJ2-7, with D perhaps matching TRBD1 (6 bases). The CDR3 totals 19 residues. V was clipped by 5 bases and J by 3 bases, with 29 bases between them. Germline loops: CDR1 PRHDT, CDR2 FYEKMQ (reference sequence). CDR3 nucleotide sequence: TGTGCCAGCAGCCGAATAGGGGGTTATGGGGGAAAGGTTCGCTACGAGCAGTACTTC. This encodes CASSRIGGYGGKVRYEQYF.

This chain uses TRBV5-8 with TRBJ2-6; D possibly corresponds to TRBD2 (5 bases). V was pared by 1 base and J by 4 bases, with 15 bases between. Germline V gene data show CDR1 as SGHTS and CDR2 as YDEGEE. The CDR3 has 17 amino acids. The CDR3 nucleotides read TGTGCCAGCAGCTTGACAGTCTCTGTAGCGGGGGCCAACGTCCTGACTTTC. Its protein is CASSLTVSVAGANVLTF.

The chain uses TRBV6-5 and TRBJ2-1; 9 bases are a match to TRBD1. Germline lookup yields CDR1 MNHEY and CDR2 SVGAGI. Trimming removed 3 bases from V and 6 bases from J; junction bases left unmatched: 6. The CDR3 runs 15 residues. The CDR3 DNA follows: TGTGCCAGCAGTTATTCCGGGACAGGGAGCAATGAGCAGTTCTTC. Translating gives CASSYSGTGSNEQFF.

The V call is TRBV6-2 or TRBV6-3, the J call TRBJ2-2, with D possibly matching TRBD1 (6 bases). CDR1 MNHEY and CDR2 SVGEGT come from the germline V gene. The ends were cut back, 4 bases at V and 2 bases at J, with 11 bases in the middle. The CDR3 extends over 15 amino acids. The CDR3 reads CASSSTGLNTGELFF. CDR3 in DNA: TGTGCCAGCAGTTCGACAGGCTTAAACACCGGGGAGCTGTTTTTT.

J is TRBJ1-1 and V is TRBV6-5; no clear D gene. The CDR3 spans 15 residues. The V gene lost 0 bases and the J gene lost 1 base, with 9 bases spanning the gap. CDR1 is MNHEY and CDR2 is SVGAGI in the germline V gene. The CDR3 region is CASSYSSKKNTEAFF. In nucleotides, the CDR3 is TGTGCCAGCAGTTACTCGAGTAAGAAGAACACTGAAGCTTTCTTT.

V is TRBV30 and J is TRBJ2-3, with 8 bases identical to TRBD1. Trimming removed 8 bases from V and 2 bases from J; junction bases left unmatched: 9. Germline V gene data show CDR1 as GTSNPN and CDR2 as SVGIG (reference sequence). The CDR3 covers 14 residues. CDR3 region: CARGTGQHTDTQYF. CDR3 sequence (DNA): TGTGCCCGCGGGACAGGCCAACACACAGATACGCAGTATTTT. Full variable domain (outside the CDR3, taken from reference TRBV30 and TRBJ2-3): SQTIHQWPATLVQPVGSPLSLECTVEGTSNPNLYWYRQAAGRGLQLLFYSVGIGQISSEVPQNLSASRPQDRQFILSSKKLLLSDSGFYLCARGTGQHTDTQYFGPGTRLTVL.

In DNA, the CDR3 is TGTGCCAGCAGTGAAGTGGGCTGGGGGGTAGCCAAAAACATTCAGTACTTC. The encoded protein is CASSEVGWGVAKNIQYF. This chain connects TRBV6-1 to TRBJ2-4; D possibly corresponds to TRBD2 (6 bases). This CDR3 has 17 amino acids. Trimming removed 1 base at V and 0 bases at J, with 13 bases between. In germline, CDR1 is MNHNS, CDR2 SASEGT.

The chain links TRBV19 to TRBJ2-7; D is perhaps TRBD2 (6 bases). V was trimmed by 10 bases and J by 3 bases, leaving 13 bases between them. The CDR3 has 12 residues. CDR1 and CDR2 from the germline V gene are LNHDA and SQIVND (reference sequence). CDR3 sequence: CATSGTLYEQYF. For the CDR3, the DNA is TGTGCCACGTCCGGGACTCTCTACGAGCAGTACTTC.

The rearrangement uses TRBV5-6 and TRBJ2-5; 7 nucleotides match TRBD1. Trimming cost V 5 bases and J 4 bases; bases outside gene matches: 5. CDR3 length: 13 residues. Germline assignment: CDR1 SGHDT and CDR2 YYEEEE. Here the CDR3 reads CASRAGTVETQYF. Here the CDR3 DNA reads TGTGCCAGCAGGGCCGGGACAGTAGAGACCCAGTACTTC.

The chain has TRBV28 and TRBJ1-2; D remains ambiguous. Germline loops: CDR1 MDHEN, CDR2 SYDVKM. V dropped 6 bases and J dropped 2 bases, with 10 bases sitting between them. This CDR3 region has 13 residues. The CDR3 DNA reads TGTGCCAGCAGCTCCACAGTGAACTATGGCTACACCTTC. Its translation: CASSSTVNYGYTF.

V usage is TRBV4-1 and J usage is TRBJ1-2; a possible D gene is TRBD1 (5 bases). The V end was cut by 0 bases, the J end by 8 bases, with 19 bases between. The V gene's germline CDR1 is MGHRA and CDR2 YSYEKL. The CDR3 has 16 amino acids. The CDR3 here is CASSQEWSDTGWGYTF. CDR3 nucleotides: TGCGCCAGCAGCCAAGAATGGTCGGACACCGGGTGGGGCTACACCTTC.

The V call is TRBV10-3, the J call TRBJ1-1; a possible D gene is TRBD1 (5 bases). The CDR3 has 15 residues. Between the trimmed V and J ends, which lost 4 bases and 4 bases, there was a span of 16 bases. Germline CDR1 is ENHRY and CDR2 is SYGVKD. CDR3 in amino acids: CAISGPPSTGTEAFF. The CDR3 bases are TGTGCCATCAGTGGCCCGCCCTCAACAGGCACTGAAGCTTTCTTT.

V is TRBV9 and J is TRBJ2-2; 9 nucleotides align to TRBD2. This CDR3 is built from 17 residues. Germline V lookup: CDR1 SGDLS, CDR2 YYNGEE. V trimming: 4 bases; J trimming: 6 bases; junction bases outside the gene matches: 13. CDR3 region: CASSPNTPGLASGELFF. As DNA, the CDR3 is TGTGCCAGCAGCCCTAATACTCCGGGACTAGCCTCCGGGGAGCTGTTTTTT. Supplemented by reference TRBV9 and TRBJ2-2, the full variable domain reads DSGVTQTPKHLITATGQRVTLRCSPRSGDLSVYWYQQSLDQGLQFLIQYYNGEERAKGNILERFSAQQFPDLHSELNLSSLELGDSALYFCASSPNTPGLASGELFFGEGSRLTVL.

This chain connects TRBV4-3 to TRBJ1-5; TRBD1 might be the D (5 bases). From germline, CDR1 is LGHNA and CDR2 YSLEER. Trimming pared 2 bases from V and 3 bases from J, leaving 11 bases between. The length of the CDR3 is 15 residues. The CDR3 nucleotides read TGCGCCAGCAGCCAATGGCGGGGCGACAATCAGCCCCAGCATTTT. The encoded protein is CASSQWRGDNQPQHF.

V and J are TRBV29-1 and TRBJ2-2; 16 positions agree with TRBD2. This CDR3 spans 14 amino acids. Trimming at V came to 6 bases and at J to 5 bases, leaving 0 bases not matched to a gene. CDR1 is SQVTM and CDR2 is ANQGSEA in the germline V gene. The DNA of the CDR3 is TGCAGCGTGGGACTAGCGGGAGGGACCGGGGAGCTGTTTTTT. This encodes CSVGLAGGTGELFF.

The gene calls are TRBV5-1 and TRBJ2-1; perhaps TRBD2 as D (5 bases). CDR1 and CDR2 from the germline V gene are SGHRS and YFSETQ. Trimming stripped 5 bases from V and 7 bases from J, with 13 bases between. The CDR3 totals 13 residues. CDR3 sequence reads: CASRGSGGNEQFF. The CDR3 DNA is TGCGCCAGCAGGGGAAGCGGTGGGAATGAGCAGTTCTTC.

The V gene is TRBV30, the J gene TRBJ1-2; D call uncertain. The CDR3 is 13 amino acids. The germline V gene encodes CDR1 GTSNPN and CDR2 SVGIG (reference sequence). Deletions cut 3 bases from V and 3 bases from J, with 11 bases between. The CDR3 protein is CAWRGRPDYGYTF. In DNA, the CDR3 is TGTGCCTGGAGGGGCCGACCAGACTATGGCTACACCTTC.

In its sample, this clone was seen once. This rearrangement joins TRBV28 to TRBJ2-1, with 11 bases aligning to TRBD1. The germline V gene encodes CDR1 MDHEN and CDR2 SYDVKM. The junction had 25 bases not matched to a gene; V was cut back by 5 bases and J by 4 bases. The length of the CDR3 is 22 residues. This CDR3 is CASSPRTGGPFPSDLRYNEQFF. DNA for the CDR3: TGTGCCAGCAGTCCCCGGACAGGGGGCCCATTTCCTTCAGATTTAAGGTACAATGAGCAGTTCTTC.

This chain links TRBV7-2 with TRBJ1-2; TRBD1 might be the D (6 bases). V was pared by 5 bases and J by 0 bases, with 10 bases between. From germline, CDR1 is SGHTA and CDR2 FQGNSA. The CDR3 has 14 residues. Written as DNA, the CDR3 is TGTGCCAGCAGCGGGTGGACAGCTAACTATGGCTACACCTTC. This gives the protein CASSGWTANYGYTF.

The V gene is TRBV6-2 or TRBV6-3, the J gene TRBJ1-4, with a weak D call TRBD1 (6 bases). Trimming removed 4 bases from V and 6 bases from J, with 15 bases in between. The germline V gene encodes CDR1 MNHEY and CDR2 SVGEGT. This CDR3 is built from 15 residues. The CDR3 DNA reads as TGTGCCAGCAGTTCCACAGGGCAACCCTATGAAAAACTGTTTTTT. It is translated as CASSSTGQPYEKLFF.

The V and J genes are TRBV18 and TRBJ2-5; TRBD1 matches 7 bases. J lost 3 bases, V lost 6 bases, and 7 bases had no gene match. The CDR3 is made up of 14 amino acids. Germline V lookup: CDR1 KGHSH, CDR2 LQKENI. CDR3 protein: CASSQKTGKETQYF. The DNA of the CDR3 is TGTGCCAGCTCCCAGAAGACAGGGAAAGAGACCCAGTACTTC.

The CDR3 DNA reads TGTGCCAGCAGTTTAGCGAGAAACTCCTACGAGCAGTACTTC. Protein sequence: CASSLARNSYEQYF. The chain joins TRBV28 to TRBJ2-7; no definite D call. Germline V lookup: CDR1 MDHEN, CDR2 SYDVKM. This CDR3 is built from 14 residues. V was trimmed by 2 bases and J by 0 bases, leaving 8 bases between them.

The CDR3 loop reads CASSYIRQKDGYTF. The DNA for the CDR3 is TGTGCCAGCAGTTATATCCGACAGAAGGATGGCTACACCTTC. The chain carries TRBV6-5 and TRBJ1-2; possibly TRBD1 for D (5 bases). V lost 3 bases and J 6 bases, leaving 14 bases between the germline ends. The CDR3 is 14 amino acids. Germline V gives CDR1 MNHEY, CDR2 SVGAGI.

The gene calls are TRBV10-3 and TRBJ2-6; the D gene is possibly TRBD1 (6 bases). The CDR3 totals 15 residues. V was clipped by 11 bases and J by 0 bases, with 14 bases between them. Germline V gene lookup returns CDR1 ENHRY and CDR2 SYGVKD. CDR3 nucleotides: TGTGCCGCGACCCGGGACAACTCTGGGGCCAACGTCCTGACTTTC. Its protein is CAATRDNSGANVLTF.

The V call is TRBV28, the J call TRBJ1-2; 7 bases match TRBD1. CDR1 and CDR2 from the germline V gene are MDHEN and SYDVKM. The CDR3 length is 15 residues. The ends lost 2 bases at V and 12 bases at J; junction bases unmatched: 15. The CDR3 region is CASSLPPPTGDSDTF. The CDR3 DNA reads TGTGCCAGCAGTTTACCCCCTCCCACAGGGGACAGCGACACCTTC.

V gene TRBV5-8 combines with J gene TRBJ1-4; tentatively, D is TRBD1 (5 bases). V lost 0 bases and J lost 4, with 10 bases in between. The CDR3 contains 15 residues. CDR1 is SGHTS, CDR2 YDEGEE, per germline. The CDR3 sequence is CASSLGGAHNEKLFF. For the CDR3, the DNA is TGTGCCAGCAGCTTGGGTGGGGCCCATAATGAAAAACTGTTTTTT. The full variable domain, rest sourced from reference TRBV5-8 and TRBJ1-4, is EAGVTQSPTHLIKTRGQQATLRCSPISGHTSVYWYQQALGLGLQFLLWYDEGEERNRGNFPPRFSGRQFPNYSSELNVNALELEDSALYLCASSLGGAHNEKLFFGSGTQLSVL.

This clone was recorded a few times. The chain links TRBV24-1 to TRBJ2-3; D is undetermined. V lost 3 bases and J lost 0, with 6 bases in between. The CDR3 is 14 residues long. The V gene's germline CDR1 is KGHDR and CDR2 SFDVKD. CDR3 nucleotides: TGTGCCACCAGTGATAGAACTAGCACAGATACGCAGTATTTT. The encoded protein is CATSDRTSTDTQYF.